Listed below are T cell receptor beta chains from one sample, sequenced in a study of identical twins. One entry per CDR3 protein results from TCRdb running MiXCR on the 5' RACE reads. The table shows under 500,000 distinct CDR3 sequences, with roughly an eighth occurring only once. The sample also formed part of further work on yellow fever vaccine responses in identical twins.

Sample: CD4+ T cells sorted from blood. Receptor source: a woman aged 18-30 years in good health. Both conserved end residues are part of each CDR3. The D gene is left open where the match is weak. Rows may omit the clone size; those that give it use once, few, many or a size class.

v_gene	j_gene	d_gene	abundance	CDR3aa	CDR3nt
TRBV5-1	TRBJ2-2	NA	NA	CASSLAVTGGASGELFF	TGCGCCAGCAGCTTGGCTGTGACAGGCGGAGCGTCCGGGGAGCTGTTTTTT
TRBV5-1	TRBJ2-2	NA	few	CASSAGAGDTGELFF	TGCGCCAGCAGCGCGGGGGCAGGGGACACCGGGGAGCTGTTTTTT
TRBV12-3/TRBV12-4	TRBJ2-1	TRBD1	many	CASSSQGRPYNEQFF	TGTGCCAGCAGTTCACAGGGGCGCCCCTACAATGAGCAGTTCTTC
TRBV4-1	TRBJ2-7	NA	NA	CASSTTRTREYEQYF	TGCGCCAGCAGCACAACGAGGACCCGGGAGTACGAGCAGTACTTC
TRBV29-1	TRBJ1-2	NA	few	CSARDGGEDGYTF	TGCAGCGCTAGGGACGGGGGTGAGGATGGCTACACCTTC
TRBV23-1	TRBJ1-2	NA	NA	CASSGDVRFGGYTF	TGCGCCAGCAGTGGAGACGTGCGTTTCGGGGGCTACACCTTC
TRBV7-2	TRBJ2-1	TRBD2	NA	CASSSRRGVYANEQFF	TGTGCCAGCAGCTCTCGGCGGGGGGTCTACGCCAATGAGCAGTTCTTC
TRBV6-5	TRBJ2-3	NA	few	CASTYLLSQYF	TGTGCCAGCACCTATCTCCTTTCCCAGTATTTT
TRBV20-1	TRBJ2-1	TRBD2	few	CSATSGSLANEQFF	TGCAGTGCCACAAGCGGGAGTCTGGCAAATGAGCAGTTCTTC
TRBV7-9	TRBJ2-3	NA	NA	CASGQPLGGTDTQYF	TGTGCCAGCGGTCAGCCCCTTGGGGGCACAGATACGCAGTATTTT
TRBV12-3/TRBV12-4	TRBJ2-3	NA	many	CASSPRGGGTDTQYF	TGTGCCAGCAGCCCCAGGGGGGGGGGCACAGATACGCAGTATTTT
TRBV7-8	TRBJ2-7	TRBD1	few	CASGANDRVEQYF	TGTGCCAGCGGCGCGAACGACAGGGTCGAGCAGTACTTC
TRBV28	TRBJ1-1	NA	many	CASTVLGTEAFF	TGTGCCAGCACCGTCTTGGGCACTGAAGCTTTCTTT
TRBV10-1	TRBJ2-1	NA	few	CASSAQETTKIIQFF	TGCGCCAGCAGTGCCCAGGAGACCACGAAAATAATTCAGTTCTTC
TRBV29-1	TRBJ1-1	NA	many	CSVEDQNTEAFF	TGCAGCGTTGAAGACCAGAACACTGAAGCTTTCTTT
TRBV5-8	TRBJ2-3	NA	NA	CASSSEGGGRLTDTQYF	TGTGCCAGCAGCTCGGAAGGGGGCGGGAGGCTCACAGATACGCAGTATTTT
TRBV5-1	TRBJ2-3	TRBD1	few	CASSLSIGTGSTDTQYF	TGCGCCAGCAGCTTGTCGATCGGGACAGGGAGCACAGATACGCAGTATTTT
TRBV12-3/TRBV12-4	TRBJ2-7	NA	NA	CASSFLGSHEQYF	TGTGCCAGCAGTTTTCTGGGTTCCCACGAGCAGTACTTC
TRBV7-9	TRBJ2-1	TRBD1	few	CASSAIGTGSNEQFF	TGTGCCAGCAGCGCCATCGGGACAGGGAGCAATGAGCAGTTCTTC
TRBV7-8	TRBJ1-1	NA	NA	CASSFPGGGNTEAFF	TGTGCCAGCAGCTTTCCAGGTGGGGGAAACACTGAAGCTTTCTTT
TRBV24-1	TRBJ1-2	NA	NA	CATSDTGTSNYGYTF	TGTGCCACCAGTGACACAGGTACCTCTAACTATGGCTACACCTTC
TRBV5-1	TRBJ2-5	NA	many	CASSLEGETQYF	TGCGCCAGCAGCTTGGAAGGGGAGACCCAGTACTTC
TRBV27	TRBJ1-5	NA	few	CASSPGTPYSNQPQHF	TGTGCCAGCAGTCCTGGGACACCTTATAGCAATCAGCCCCAGCATTTT
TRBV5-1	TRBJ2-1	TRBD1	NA	CASSWDRVISGGQFF	TGCGCCAGCAGCTGGGACAGGGTAATCTCGGGAGGGCAGTTCTTC
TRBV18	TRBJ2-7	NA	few	CATNDQSYEQYF	TGTGCCACCAATGACCAATCCTACGAGCAGTACTTC
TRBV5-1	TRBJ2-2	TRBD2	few	CASSSAGASIGELFF	TGCGCCAGCAGCTCAGCGGGGGCCTCGATTGGGGAGCTGTTTTTT
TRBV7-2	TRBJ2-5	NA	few	CASSTTGARRETQYF	TGTGCCAGCAGTACAACGGGGGCTCGGCGTGAGACCCAGTACTTC
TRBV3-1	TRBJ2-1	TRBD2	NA	CASSHRTGLAYNEQFF	TGTGCCAGCAGCCACCGAACGGGACTAGCGTACAATGAGCAGTTCTTC
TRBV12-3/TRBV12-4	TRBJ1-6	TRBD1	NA	CASSLRTGGDSPLHF	TGTGCCAGCAGTTTAAGGACAGGGGGAGATTCACCCCTCCACTTT
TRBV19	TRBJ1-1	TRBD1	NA	CASSLPGQGHTEAFF	TGTGCCAGTAGTCTACCGGGACAGGGCCACACTGAAGCTTTCTTT
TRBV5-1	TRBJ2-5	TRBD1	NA	CASSETGLGQETQYF	TGCGCCAGCAGCGAGACAGGGTTGGGACAAGAGACCCAGTACTTC
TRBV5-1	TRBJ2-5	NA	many	CASSLAAQQETQYF	TGCGCCAGCAGCTTGGCAGCACAACAAGAGACCCAGTACTTC
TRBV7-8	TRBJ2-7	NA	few	CASSWSSREQYF	TGTGCCAGCAGCTGGTCGTCCCGCGAGCAGTACTTC
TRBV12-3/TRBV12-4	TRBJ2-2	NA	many	CASSRHIRGMSGELFF	TGTGCCAGCAGCCGCCATATAAGGGGGATGTCCGGGGAGCTGTTTTTT
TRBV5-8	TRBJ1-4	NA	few	CASSLDRTNEKLFF	TGTGCCAGCAGCTTGGACAGAACTAATGAAAAACTGTTTTTT
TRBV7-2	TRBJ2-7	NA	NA	CASTHQNWPDEQYF	TGTGCCAGCACCCATCAAAACTGGCCCGACGAGCAGTACTTC
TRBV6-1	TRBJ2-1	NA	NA	CASSRGQLNEQFF	TGTGCCAGCAGTAGAGGACAGCTCAATGAGCAGTTCTTC
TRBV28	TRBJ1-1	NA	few	CASGSGALNTEAFF	TGTGCCAGCGGGTCAGGGGCCCTGAACACTGAAGCTTTCTTT
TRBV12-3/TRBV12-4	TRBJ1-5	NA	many	CASTSGVSSNQPQHF	TGTGCCAGCACCTCGGGAGTCTCGAGCAATCAGCCCCAGCATTTT
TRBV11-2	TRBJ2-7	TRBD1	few	CASSLGQGEYF	TGTGCCAGCAGCTTAGGGCAGGGGGAGTACTTC
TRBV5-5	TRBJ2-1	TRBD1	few	CASSLLGTGDRDEQFF	TGTGCCAGCAGCTTGTTAGGGACAGGGGATCGGGATGAGCAGTTCTTC
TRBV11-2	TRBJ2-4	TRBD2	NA	CASSLQRGNKNIQYF	TGTGCCAGCAGCTTACAGCGGGGGAACAAAAACATTCAGTACTTC
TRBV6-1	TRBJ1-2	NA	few	CASIAHYDSANYGYTF	TGTGCCAGCATCGCCCATTACGATTCAGCTAACTATGGCTACACCTTC
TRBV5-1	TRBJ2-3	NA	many	CASSLGATGGDTQYF	TGCGCCAGCAGCTTGGGGGCTACCGGGGGAGATACGCAGTATTTT
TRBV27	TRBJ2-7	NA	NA	CASSSVGGPYEQYF	TGTGCCAGCAGTTCGGTCGGCGGACCCTACGAGCAGTACTTC
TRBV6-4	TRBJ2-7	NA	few	CASSDWRGPITYEQYF	TGTGCCAGCAGTGACTGGAGGGGCCCGATCACCTACGAGCAGTACTTC
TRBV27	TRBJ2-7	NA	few	CASSGPGASHPHEQYF	TGTGCCAGCAGTGGCCCGGGGGCCTCCCATCCCCACGAGCAGTACTTC
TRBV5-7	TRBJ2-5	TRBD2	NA	CASSLGLGGALQETQYF	TGTGCCAGCAGCCTGGGGCTCGGGGGGGCCCTCCAAGAGACCCAGTACTTC
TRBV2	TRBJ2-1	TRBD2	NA	CASRLTSGNDNEQFF	TGTGCCAGCAGGCTGACTAGCGGGAACGACAATGAGCAGTTCTTC
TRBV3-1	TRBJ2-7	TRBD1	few	CASSRGTGQYEQYF	TGTGCCAGCAGCCGCGGGACAGGGCAATACGAGCAGTACTTC
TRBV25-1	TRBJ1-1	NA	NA	CASNHPAGEATEAFF	TGTGCCAGCAATCACCCAGCAGGGGAGGCCACTGAAGCTTTCTTT
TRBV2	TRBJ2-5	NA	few	CASSVTTMETQYF	TGTGCCAGCAGTGTGACTACTATGGAGACCCAGTACTTC
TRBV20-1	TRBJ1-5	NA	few	CSVQSIQPQHF	TGCAGTGTTCAGTCGATTCAGCCCCAGCATTTT